What follows are 7 T cell receptor beta chains derived from one specimen sequenced in a study of CD8+ T cells in alopecia areata. TCR sequencing used cDNA made by reverse transcription of extracted RNA. Generated by immunoSEQ multiplex PCR, the TCRdb table keeps only in-frame clones and is missing some. Here the sample spans roughly 110,000 clones, over 80% being singletons. The treatment was: oral pan-JAK inhibitor, 5-10 mg twice daily. The starting material was CD8+ T cells sorted from blood, obtained at week 24, from a patient treated with tofacitinib. These TCRs come from a human donor with alopecia areata.

J is TRBJ2-5 and V is TRBV11-2, with 7 bases that match TRBD2. The CDR3 is made up of 15 amino acids. J was trimmed by 5 bases and V by 3 bases; bases with no gene match: 9. Germline V gene lookup returns CDR1 SGHAT and CDR2 FQNNGV. This chain's CDR3 is CASSFSGGFKETQYF. In DNA form, the CDR3 reads TGTGCCAGCAGCTTCTCCGGGGGGTTTAAGGAGACCCAGTACTTC.

The chain links TRBV7-9 to TRBJ1-1, with 10 bases lining up with TRBD1. Germline V gene sequence: CDR1 SEHNR, CDR2 FQNEAQ (reference sequence). The CDR3 is made up of 17 amino acids. Trimming took 6 bases from V and 1 from J; bases not matched to a gene: 11. The chain's CDR3 is CASRLWDRGLRNTEAFF. As DNA, the CDR3 is TGTGCCAGCAGGCTATGGGACAGGGGTTTAAGGAACACTGAAGCTTTCTTT.

The chain is built from TRBV7-9 and TRBJ2-5; 8 bases map to TRBD2. The V gene's germline CDR1 is SEHNR and CDR2 FQNEAQ (reference sequence). Losses at the gene ends were 6 bases for V and 6 bases for J; bases not matched to a gene: 15. The CDR3 spans 16 residues. The CDR3 loop reads CASSSPGRGGAKTQYF. In DNA form, the CDR3 reads TGTGCCAGCAGTTCCCCTGGCCGGGGGGGAGCCAAGACCCAGTACTTC. Variable domain in full (rest from reference TRBV7-9 and TRBJ2-5): DTGVSQNPRHKITKRGQNVTFRCDPISEHNRLYWYRQTLGQGPEFLTYFQNEAQLEKSRLLSDRFSAERPKGSFSTLEIQRTEQGDSAMYLCASSSPGRGGAKTQYFGPGTRLLVL.

The chain joins TRBV5-5 to TRBJ2-1, with 8 bases identical to TRBD1. The CDR3 spans 14 residues. Germline CDR1 reads SGHKS; CDR2 reads YYEKEE (reference sequence). V gave up 0 bases and J gave up 6 bases; unmatched junction bases: 2. The CDR3 reads CASSLGTGSNEQFF. CDR3 DNA: TGTGCCAGCAGCTTGGGGACAGGGTCCAATGAGCAGTTCTTC. The whole variable domain, filled in from reference TRBV5-5 and TRBJ2-1, reads DAGVTQSPTHLIKTRGQQVTLRCSPISGHKSVSWYQQVLGQGPQFIFQYYEKEERGRGNFPDRFSARQFPNYSSELNVNALLLGDSALYLCASSLGTGSNEQFFGPGTRLTVL.

CDR3 sequence: CASSFSRDGTSTDTQYF. The CDR3 DNA reads TGTGCCAGCAGCTTCTCCCGGGACGGCACTAGCACAGATACGCAGTATTTT. V gene TRBV7-9 combines with J gene TRBJ2-3; either TRBD1 or TRBD2 may fit D (5 bases each). This CDR3 has 17 residues. V lost 3 bases and J 0 bases, leaving 16 bases between the germline ends. Germline-derived CDR1 and CDR2 are SEHNR and FQNEAQ (reference sequence).

The rearrangement joins TRBV2 to TRBJ2-7, with 12 positions matching TRBD2. The junction had 18 bases not matched to a gene; V was cut back by 1 base and J by 2 bases. The germline V gene encodes CDR1 SNHLY and CDR2 FYNNEI. The CDR3 extends over 21 amino acids. CDR3 sequence reads: CASSEVLEVGTSGLSTYEQYF. The CDR3 DNA is TGTGCCAGCAGTGAAGTTTTGGAGGTCGGGACTAGCGGGCTTTCGACCTACGAGCAGTACTTC.

The rearrangement uses TRBV25-1 and TRBJ1-1; weak D call: TRBD1 (6 bases). Germline CDR1 reads MGHDK; CDR2 reads SYGVNS. With 4 bases removed from V and 9 bases from J, the gap between germline ends came to 15 bases. CDR3 length: 13 amino acids. CDR3 DNA: TGTGCCAGCAGTGGGGGTCCGCAGGGGAAAGCTTTCTTT. It translates to CASSGGPQGKAFF.